These 2 T cell receptor beta chains originate from one sample sequenced in a study of shared clonotypes between healthy human individuals. Sequencing was performed with immunoSEQ multiplex PCR; in TCRdb, only in-frame clones are kept and a portion is missing. Of about 2.2 million clones listed, just over 90% were seen once; the top ten hold around 1.7%. Naive CD8 cells lacked CD45RO, underwent positive selection for CCR7 and left out terminally differentiated effector memory CD45RA+ cells. Sequenced input: naive CD8+ T cells from PBMCs. The receptors here all came from a man aged 18 to 30 in good health. Some clones in this sample may be carry-over from other donors' samples.

The V gene is TRBV5-6, the J gene TRBJ1-2; TRBD1 might be the D (5 bases). The germline CDR1 and CDR2 sequences are SGHDT and YYEEEE. With 4 bases removed from V and 8 bases from J, the gap between germline ends came to 15 bases. This CDR3 spans 13 amino acids. The CDR3 bases are TGTGCCAGCAGCGAGGGACTTTCCGACGGCTACACCTTC. As protein: CASSEGLSDGYTF.

The chain has TRBV7-3 and TRBJ2-1; D is uncertain. Trimming removed 5 bases at V and 5 bases at J, with 7 bases between. The CDR3 is 12 residues long. Germline V gives CDR1 SGHTA, CDR2 FQGTGA. The CDR3: CASSGRNNEQFF. The CDR3 bases are TGTGCCAGCAGCGGCAGAAACAATGAGCAGTTCTTC. Supplemented by reference TRBV7-3 and TRBJ2-1, the full variable domain reads GAGVSQTPSNKVTEKGKYVELRCDPISGHTALYWYRQSLGQGPEFLIYFQGTGAADDSGLPNDRFFAVRPEGSVSTLKIQRTERGDSAVYLCASSGRNNEQFFGPGTRLTVL.